A selection of T cell receptor beta chains follows, all from one sample in a study of blood T cell repertoires in COVID-19. The data were produced by immunoSEQ multiplex PCR, yet TCRdb's version contains in-frame clones alone and is incomplete. Found here are 70,000 to 80,000 clones, 60% to 80% of them singletons; the top ten hold about an eighth. Sequencing was performed on peripheral blood. These receptors were taken from a human donor in a cohort sampled during active COVID-19. CDR3s include the opening cysteine and the closing phenylalanine or tryptophan. Fields, in order: clone size, D gene, V gene, J gene, CDR3 protein, CDR3 DNA. The D gene is left open where the match is weak. The size field is filled for only some rows; it gives once, few, many or a size class.

abundance: once; d_gene: TRBD1; v_gene: TRBV7-3; j_gene: TRBJ1-1; CDR3aa: CASSQQGATEAFF; CDR3nt: TGTGCCAGCAGCCAACAGGGGGCGACTGAAGCTTTCTTT
abundance: NA; d_gene: NA; v_gene: TRBV15; j_gene: TRBJ1-1; CDR3aa: CATSRVQAGNTEAFF; CDR3nt: TGTGCCACCAGCAGAGTTCAGGCAGGGAACACTGAAGCTTTCTTT
abundance: NA; d_gene: TRBD1; v_gene: TRBV11-3; j_gene: TRBJ2-5; CDR3aa: CASSLGDRSQETQYF; CDR3nt: TGTGCCAGCAGCTTAGGGGACAGGTCGCAAGAGACCCAGTACTTC
abundance: NA; d_gene: NA; v_gene: TRBV6-5; j_gene: TRBJ1-1; CDR3aa: CASSRRPGTEAFF; CDR3nt: TGTGCCAGCAGCCGCAGACCGGGCACTGAAGCTTTCTTT
abundance: NA; d_gene: NA; v_gene: TRBV3-1/TRBV3-2; j_gene: TRBJ1-2; CDR3aa: CASSQGQGYGYTF; CDR3nt: TGTGCCAGCAGCCAAGGTCAGGGTTATGGCTACACCTTC
abundance: NA; d_gene: TRBD1; v_gene: TRBV11-3; j_gene: TRBJ1-2; CDR3aa: CASSALTGQGNGYTF; CDR3nt: TGTGCCAGCAGCGCACTCACGGGACAGGGGAATGGCTACACCTTC
abundance: NA; d_gene: NA; v_gene: TRBV5-1; j_gene: TRBJ2-5; CDR3aa: CASSLERGGSQETQYF; CDR3nt: TGCGCCAGCAGCTTGGAAAGGGGGGGCTCGCAGGAGACCCAGTACTTC
abundance: once; d_gene: NA; v_gene: TRBV28; j_gene: TRBJ1-1; CDR3aa: CASSSPRGGGKAEAFF; CDR3nt: TGTGCCAGCAGTTCGCCACGCGGTGGGGGGAAGGCTGAAGCTTTCTTT
abundance: NA; d_gene: NA; v_gene: TRBV7-3; j_gene: TRBJ1-1; CDR3aa: CASSLGAVNTEAFF; CDR3nt: TGTGCCAGCAGCTTAGGGGCTGTGAACACTGAAGCTTTCTTT
abundance: NA; d_gene: TRBD2; v_gene: TRBV7-2; j_gene: TRBJ2-2; CDR3aa: CASRGGLPSTGELFF; CDR3nt: TGTGCCAGCAGGGGGGGACTACCGAGCACCGGGGAGCTGTTTTTT
abundance: NA; d_gene: NA; v_gene: TRBV7-2; j_gene: TRBJ2-3; CDR3aa: CASSLGRISGDTQYF; CDR3nt: TGTGCCAGCAGCCTAGGACGGATCTCGGGAGATACGCAGTATTTT
abundance: NA; d_gene: TRBD2; v_gene: TRBV4-3; j_gene: TRBJ2-3; CDR3aa: CASSRHSGIESDTQYF; CDR3nt: TGCGCCAGCAGCCGACATAGCGGGATAGAGTCAGATACGCAGTATTTT
abundance: NA; d_gene: NA; v_gene: TRBV7-9; j_gene: TRBJ1-4; CDR3aa: CASSLGALTNEKLFF; CDR3nt: TGTGCCAGCAGCTTAGGGGCACTAACTAATGAAAAACTGTTTTTT
abundance: NA; d_gene: NA; v_gene: TRBV4-1; j_gene: TRBJ1-5; CDR3aa: CASSQALGGGSNQPQHF; CDR3nt: TGCGCCAGCAGCCAAGCCCTTGGGGGGGGTAGCAATCAGCCCCAGCATTTT
abundance: NA; d_gene: NA; v_gene: TRBV3-1/TRBV3-2; j_gene: TRBJ2-6; CDR3aa: CASSQGTNRPRAGANVLTF; CDR3nt: TGTGCCAGCAGCCAAGGCACGAACAGGCCTCGAGCTGGGGCCAACGTCCTGACTTTC
abundance: NA; d_gene: TRBD2; v_gene: TRBV4-3; j_gene: TRBJ2-1; CDR3aa: CASSQIRTSIFF; CDR3nt: TGCGCCAGCAGCCAAATTAGGACTAGTATTTTCTTC
abundance: NA; d_gene: TRBD2; v_gene: TRBV27; j_gene: TRBJ2-2; CDR3aa: CASSPKGAGGPTGELFF; CDR3nt: TGTGCCAGCAGTCCCAAGGGAGCGGGGGGCCCCACCGGGGAGCTGTTTTTT
abundance: NA; d_gene: NA; v_gene: TRBV6-7; j_gene: TRBJ1-5; CDR3aa: CASSYSCQPQHF; CDR3nt: TGTGCCAGCAGTTATTCGTGTCAGCCCCAGCATTTT
abundance: NA; d_gene: NA; v_gene: TRBV10-3; j_gene: TRBJ2-1; CDR3aa: CAISDDPRIRNEQFF; CDR3nt: TGTGCCATCAGCGATGACCCCAGGATAAGAAATGAGCAGTTCTTC
abundance: few; d_gene: NA; v_gene: TRBV9; j_gene: TRBJ1-2; CDR3aa: CASSVLQGQGYGYTF; CDR3nt: TGTGCCAGCAGCGTTCTTCAGGGGCAAGGCTATGGCTACACCTTC
abundance: NA; d_gene: TRBD2; v_gene: TRBV6-6; j_gene: TRBJ2-7; CDR3aa: CASSRGRSGAAYEQYF; CDR3nt: TGTGCCAGCAGCCGAGGGAGAAGCGGGGCCGCCTACGAGCAGTACTTC
abundance: NA; d_gene: TRBD2; v_gene: TRBV4-1; j_gene: TRBJ2-3; CDR3aa: CASRLGTSGGLTTDTQYF; CDR3nt: TGCGCCAGCAGACTCGGGACTAGCGGGGGGCTTACCACAGATACGCAGTATTTT
abundance: NA; d_gene: NA; v_gene: TRBV28; j_gene: TRBJ1-2; CDR3aa: CASSWGHTYYGYTF; CDR3nt: TGTGCCAGCAGTTGGGGGCACACCTACTATGGCTACACCTTC
abundance: NA; d_gene: TRBD2; v_gene: TRBV19; j_gene: TRBJ2-1; CDR3aa: CASSVPGLATNEQFF; CDR3nt: TGTGCCAGTAGTGTACCGGGACTAGCAACTAATGAGCAGTTCTTC
abundance: NA; d_gene: NA; v_gene: TRBV7-2; j_gene: TRBJ1-1; CDR3aa: CASSLAPGVNTEAFF; CDR3nt: TGTGCCAGCAGCTTAGCGCCCGGAGTGAACACTGAAGCTTTCTTT
abundance: once; d_gene: TRBD1; v_gene: TRBV24-1; j_gene: TRBJ2-3; CDR3aa: CATSMTGETDTQYF; CDR3nt: TGTGCCACCAGTATGACAGGGGAGACAGATACGCAGTATTTT
abundance: NA; d_gene: NA; v_gene: TRBV10-3; j_gene: TRBJ2-1; CDR3aa: CATRVDSSYNEQFF; CDR3nt: TGTGCCACCAGAGTTGACAGCTCCTACAATGAGCAGTTCTTC
abundance: NA; d_gene: NA; v_gene: TRBV5-4; j_gene: TRBJ1-4; CDR3aa: CASSRAGATANEKLFF; CDR3nt: TGTGCCAGCAGCCGGGCAGGGGCGACCGCTAATGAAAAACTGTTTTTT
abundance: NA; d_gene: NA; v_gene: TRBV9; j_gene: TRBJ1-3; CDR3aa: CASSALGGAGNTIYF; CDR3nt: TGTGCCAGCAGCGCCCTGGGGGGGGCTGGAAACACCATATATTTT
abundance: NA; d_gene: TRBD1; v_gene: TRBV5-6; j_gene: TRBJ2-2; CDR3aa: CASSRIRDRTIGELFF; CDR3nt: TGTGCCAGCAGCAGAATCCGGGACAGGACAATCGGGGAGCTGTTTTTT
abundance: few; d_gene: NA; v_gene: TRBV6-6; j_gene: TRBJ2-7; CDR3aa: CASQRAGQTSYEQYF; CDR3nt: TGTGCCAGTCAAAGGGCAGGACAGACCTCCTACGAGCAGTACTTC